What follows are 23 T cell receptor beta chains derived from one specimen sequenced in a study of blood T cell repertoires in COVID-19. The repertoire was sequenced with immunoSEQ multiplex PCR; TCRdb's copy has only in-frame clones and lacks some. Of approximately 180,000 clones listed, roughly 86% were seen once; the top ten hold 1.5% to 2%. The sequenced sample was peripheral blood. The receptors were gathered from a woman aged 45-65 years with acute or convalescent COVID-19.

The chain is built from TRBV19 and TRBJ1-6, with a weak D call TRBD1 (6 bases). The length of the CDR3 is 14 residues. The V gene lost 7 bases and the J gene lost 9 bases, with 16 bases spanning the gap. CDR1 and CDR2 from the germline V gene are LNHDA and SQIVND (reference sequence). CDR3 sequence: CASNPVIGGSPLHF. The CDR3 DNA follows: TGTGCCAGTAATCCCGTTATAGGGGGTTCACCCCTCCACTTT.

The chain recombines TRBV14 with TRBJ1-2; D gene unclear. The CDR3 length is 13 residues. Germline assignment: CDR1 SGHDN and CDR2 FVKESK. V was cut by 5 bases and J by 4 bases, with 11 bases left in between. CDR3 loop: CASSLAGTYGYTF. Here the CDR3 DNA reads TGTGCCAGCAGCTTAGCCGGTACCTATGGCTACACCTTC.

The chain uses TRBV3-1 (or the pseudogene TRBV3-2) and TRBJ1-2; no definite D call. With 0 bases removed from V and 4 bases from J, the gap between germline ends came to 9 bases. The CDR3 runs 14 residues. CDR1 and CDR2 (germline): LGHDT, YNNKEL (reference sequence). The DNA of the CDR3 is TGTGCCAGCAGCCAAGAGACGGGGAGCTATGGCTACACCTTC. It translates to CASSQETGSYGYTF.

The V call is TRBV19, the J call TRBJ1-2; D is uncertain. Germline CDR1 is LNHDA and CDR2 is SQIVND (reference sequence). The CDR3 sequence is 10 residues long. V was shortened by 10 bases and J by 1 base, with 4 bases between the two germline ends. The CDR3 reads CATLNYGYTF. CDR3 coding DNA: TGTGCCACCCTTAACTATGGCTACACCTTC.

The chain carries TRBV6-5 and TRBJ1-1; D may be TRBD1 (5 bases). Germline V lookup: CDR1 MNHEY, CDR2 SVGAGI. The CDR3 is 11 amino acids. The V end was cut by 7 bases, the J end by 7 bases, with 10 bases between. The CDR3: CASTAGLEAFF. The CDR3 DNA sequence: TGTGCCAGCACGGCAGGGCTTGAAGCTTTCTTT.

A few counts support this clone. The rearrangement joins TRBV6-2 or TRBV6-3 to TRBJ2-2, with D unclear. The CDR3 sequence is 12 residues long. V was pared by 2 bases and J by 11 bases, with 9 bases between. Germline CDR1 MNHEY, CDR2 SVGEGT. Here the CDR3 DNA reads TGTGCCAGCAGTTACCTAGAAGGAGAGCTGTTTTTT. Its translation: CASSYLEGELFF.

J is TRBJ2-2 and V is TRBV13; TRBD2 matches at 15 bases. The V and J ends lost 5 bases and 8 bases, in that order; junction bases with no gene match: 6. The V gene's germline CDR1 is PRHDT and CDR2 FYEKMQ (reference sequence). The CDR3 covers 16 residues. The CDR3 protein is CASSPGLAGGSGELFF. CDR3 sequence (DNA): TGTGCCAGCAGCCCTGGACTAGCGGGAGGGTCGGGGGAGCTGTTTTTT.

The chain recombines TRBV16 with TRBJ1-1; D uncertain. Germline CDR1 reads KGHSY; CDR2 reads FQNENV. V was cut by 1 base and J by 0 bases, with 12 bases left in between. There are 16 residues in the CDR3. In DNA form, the CDR3 reads TGTGCCAGCAGCCAATATGTCGCGGTTATGAACACTGAAGCTTTCTTT. Translation gives CASSQYVAVMNTEAFF.

The chain combines TRBV28 with TRBJ1-5; D ambiguous. With 2 bases removed from V and 5 bases from J, the gap between germline ends came to 10 bases. The CDR3 extends over 14 amino acids. The germline V gene has CDR1 MDHEN and CDR2 SYDVKM. The CDR3 nucleotides read TGTGCCAGCAGTTTACGAGGGCCCTATCAGCCCCAGCATTTT. It yields the protein CASSLRGPYQPQHF.

This clone occurred a few times. The chain joins TRBV13 to TRBJ2-7; TRBD1 matches 7 bases. The CDR3 runs 16 residues. The J segment lost 7 bases and the V segment lost 0 bases, leaving 12 bases of the junction unmatched. Germline lookup yields CDR1 PRHDT and CDR2 FYEKMQ (reference sequence). CDR3 in amino acids: CASSLGRDSPTREQYF. As DNA, the CDR3 is TGTGCCAGCAGCTTAGGGAGGGACAGTCCGACGAGAGAGCAGTACTTC.

This rearrangement joins TRBV5-5 to TRBJ1-6, with unresolved D. Per germline, CDR1 SGHKS and CDR2 YYEKEE (reference sequence). The CDR3 runs to 13 residues. V lost 5 bases, J lost 9 bases, and 12 bases lay in between. CDR3 nucleotides: TGTGCCAGCAGTAGGGTACGGGGTTCACCCCTCCACTTT. It translates to CASSRVRGSPLHF. Filled out from reference TRBV5-5 and TRBJ1-6, the complete variable domain reads DAGVTQSPTHLIKTRGQQVTLRCSPISGHKSVSWYQQVLGQGPQFIFQYYEKEERGRGNFPDRFSARQFPNYSSELNVNALLLGDSALYLCASSRVRGSPLHFGNGTRLTVT.

This sequence joins TRBV2 and TRBJ2-1; TRBD2 matches 8 bases. This CDR3 has 16 residues. V trimming: 0 bases; J trimming: 8 bases; junction bases outside the gene matches: 9. CDR1 is SNHLY, CDR2 FYNNEI, per germline. CDR3 sequence: CASSEAGGLGSHEQFF. CDR3 sequence (DNA): TGTGCCAGCAGTGAAGCAGGGGGACTAGGATCCCATGAGCAGTTCTTC.

V and J are TRBV27 and TRBJ2-7; TRBD1 matches at 9 bases. Trimming took 8 bases from V and 6 from J; bases not matched to a gene: 17. In germline, CDR1 is MNHEY, CDR2 SMNVEV (reference sequence). This CDR3 has 16 residues. The CDR3 DNA sequence: TGTGCCAGCGGGTGGGCACGAGGGACAGGGAACCCCGAGCAGTACTTC. Translated: CASGWARGTGNPEQYF.

The chain recombines TRBV30 with TRBJ1-6; possibly TRBD1 for D (5 bases). V gave up 3 bases and J gave up 0 bases, with 18 bases separating them. Looked up from germline, CDR1 is GTSNPN and CDR2 is SVGIG (reference sequence). CDR3 length: 18 amino acids. CDR3 residues: CAWSLRTGYSSYNSPLHF. In DNA form, the CDR3 reads TGTGCCTGGAGCCTACGCACAGGTTATAGCTCCTATAATTCACCCCTCCACTTT.

The gene calls are TRBV6-5 and TRBJ1-1, with 10 positions matching TRBD1. V gave up 5 bases and J gave up 5 bases; unmatched junction bases: 8. The CDR3 has 15 residues. Per the germline V gene, CDR1 is MNHEY and CDR2 is SVGAGI. In DNA, the CDR3 is TGTGCCAGCAGTACGACGACAGGGGGCTTGACTGAAGCTTTCTTT. This sequence encodes CASSTTTGGLTEAFF.

The chain links TRBV18 to TRBJ1-1; 7 bases fit TRBD1. The trim removed 1 base at V and 2 bases at J, leaving 7 bases unmatched. The CDR3 contains 16 residues. CDR1 and CDR2 from the germline V gene are KGHSH and LQKENI. The CDR3 reads CASSPQFGDSNTEAFF. CDR3 bases: TGTGCCAGCTCACCACAATTCGGGGACAGCAACACTGAAGCTTTCTTT. The full variable domain, with the rest looked up from reference TRBV18 and TRBJ1-1, is NAGVMQNPRHLVRRRGQEARLRCSPMKGHSHVYWYRQLPEEGLKFMVYLQKENIIDESGMPKERFSAEFPKEGPSILRIQQVVRGDSAAYFCASSPQFGDSNTEAFFGQGTRLTVV.

The chain couples TRBV30 to TRBJ2-7, with 7 bases lining up with TRBD1. Looked up from germline, CDR1 is GTSNPN and CDR2 is SVGIG (reference sequence). CDR3 length: 15 residues. V lost 6 bases and J lost 1; bases outside the gene matches: 12. The CDR3 nucleotides read TGTGCCTGCTTATATAGACAGGGTCTTTCCTACGAGCAGTACTTC. Translated: CACLYRQGLSYEQYF.

V is TRBV6-4 and J is TRBJ2-7; D possibly corresponds to TRBD2 (6 bases). With 2 bases removed from V and 0 bases from J, the gap between germline ends came to 11 bases. Germline lookup yields CDR1 MRHNA and CDR2 SNTAGT. This CDR3 contains 15 residues. CDR3 sequence reads: CASSDRLANSYEQYF. Written as DNA, the CDR3 is TGTGCCAGCAGTGACCGTCTAGCGAACTCCTACGAGCAGTACTTC.

The gene calls are TRBV29-1 and TRBJ2-7, with 12 nucleotides matching TRBD2. V lost 7 bases to trimming and J lost 3 bases; unmatched junction nucleotides: 7. CDR1 SQVTM and CDR2 ANQGSEA come from the germline V gene. The CDR3 is 14 residues long. The CDR3 nucleotides are TGCAGCGCCTCGACTAGCGGGAGTGTCTACGAGCAGTACTTC. It codes for CSASTSGSVYEQYF.

The chain is built from TRBV6-5 and TRBJ2-3; D gene unclear. Trimming left V 8 bases short and J 4 bases short, with 16 bases between. The CDR3 has 14 residues. Germline CDR1 MNHEY, CDR2 SVGAGI. The CDR3 spells CASGLRYIADTQYF. The CDR3 region has the DNA TGTGCCAGCGGGCTCCGGTACATCGCAGATACGCAGTATTTT.

This chain joins TRBV2 and TRBJ1-1, with TRBD1 matching 7 bases. V lost 9 bases to trimming and J lost 1 base; unmatched junction nucleotides: 11. The CDR3 runs 15 residues. The germline V gene has CDR1 SNHLY and CDR2 FYNNEI. The DNA of the CDR3 is TGTGCCAGTCGACAGGGAAACGGGGGGAACACTGAAGCTTTCTTT. It codes for CASRQGNGGNTEAFF.

This clone was counted once. The CDR3, as DNA: TGTGCCAGCAGCTTAGACGGTGGAGGCGGCTACACCTTC. It yields the protein CASSLDGGGGYTF. V gene TRBV7-9 combines with J gene TRBJ1-2; the D is unclear. The V gene's germline CDR1 is SEHNR and CDR2 FQNEAQ (reference sequence). The length of the CDR3 is 13 residues. Trimming pared 1 base from V and 8 bases from J, leaving 11 bases between.

This chain uses TRBV30 with TRBJ1-2; 7 nucleotides line up with TRBD1. Germline CDR1 GTSNPN, CDR2 SVGIG (reference sequence). This CDR3 spans 14 amino acids. The V segment lost 4 bases and the J segment 4 bases; nucleotides outside the gene matches: 9. CDR3 in DNA: TGTGCCTGGAAATCCCCGGGACAGCTCTATGGCTACACCTTC. The encoded protein is CAWKSPGQLYGYTF.